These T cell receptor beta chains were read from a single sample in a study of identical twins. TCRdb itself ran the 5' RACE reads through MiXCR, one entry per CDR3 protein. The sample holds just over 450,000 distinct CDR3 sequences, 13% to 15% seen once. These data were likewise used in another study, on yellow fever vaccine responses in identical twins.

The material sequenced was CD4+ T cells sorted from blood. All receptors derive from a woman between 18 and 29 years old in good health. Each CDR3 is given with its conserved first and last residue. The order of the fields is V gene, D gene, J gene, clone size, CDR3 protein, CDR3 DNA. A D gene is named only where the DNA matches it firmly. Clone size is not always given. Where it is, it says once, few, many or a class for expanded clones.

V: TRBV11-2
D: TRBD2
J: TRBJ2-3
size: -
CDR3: CASSSRPPLSGRTLTDTQYF
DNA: TGTGCCAGCAGCTCCCGACCCCCCCTTAGCGGGAGGACCCTCACAGATACGCAGTATTTT

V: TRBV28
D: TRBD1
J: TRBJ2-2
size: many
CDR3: CASRTQGAYGELFF
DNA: TGTGCCAGCAGGACACAGGGGGCTTACGGGGAGCTGTTTTTT

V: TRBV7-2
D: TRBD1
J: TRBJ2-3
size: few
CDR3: CASSSEQGFTDTQYF
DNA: TGTGCCAGCAGCTCGGAACAGGGGTTCACAGATACGCAGTATTTT

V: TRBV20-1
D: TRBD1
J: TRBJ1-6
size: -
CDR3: CSAGTGDSPLHF
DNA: TGCAGTGCGGGGACAGGGGATTCACCCCTCCACTTT

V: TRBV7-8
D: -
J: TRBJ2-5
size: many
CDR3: CASSPTWGTLETQYF
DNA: TGTGCCAGCAGCCCCACGTGGGGGACTCTAGAGACCCAGTACTTC

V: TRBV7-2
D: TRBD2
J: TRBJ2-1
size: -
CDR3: CASSLTVGQRGNNEQFF
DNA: TGTGCCAGCAGCTTAACGGTCGGCCAGCGGGGAAACAATGAGCAGTTCTTC

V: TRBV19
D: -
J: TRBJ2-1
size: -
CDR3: CASSIYGRGDNEQFF
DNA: TGTGCCAGTAGTATTTACGGGAGAGGAGACAATGAGCAGTTCTTC

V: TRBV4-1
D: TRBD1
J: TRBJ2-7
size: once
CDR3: CASSQAGQGSYEQYF
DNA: TGCGCCAGCAGCCAAGCGGGACAGGGTTCCTACGAGCAGTACTTC

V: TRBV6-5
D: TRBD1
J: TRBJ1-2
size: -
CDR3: CASSYRDSPNGYTF
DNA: TGTGCCAGCAGTTACCGGGACAGTCCCAATGGCTACACCTTC

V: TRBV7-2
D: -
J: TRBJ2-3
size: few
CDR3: CASSEDQGNTDTQYF
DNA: TGTGCCAGCAGTGAGGACCAAGGAAACACAGATACGCAGTATTTT

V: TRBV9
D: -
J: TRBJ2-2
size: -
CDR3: CASSERANTGELFF
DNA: TGTGCCAGCAGCGAGCGGGCGAACACCGGGGAGCTGTTTTTT

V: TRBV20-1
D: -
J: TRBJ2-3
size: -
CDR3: CSAKRSTDTQYF
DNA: TGCAGTGCTAAAAGATCCACAGATACGCAGTATTTT

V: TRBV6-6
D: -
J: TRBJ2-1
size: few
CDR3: CASSSTQGNEQFF
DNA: TGTGCCAGCAGTTCCACCCAGGGTAATGAGCAGTTCTTC

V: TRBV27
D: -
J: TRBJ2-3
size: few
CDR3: CASSLSGTRADTQYF
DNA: TGTGCCAGCAGTTTATCAGGGACTCGCGCAGATACGCAGTATTTT

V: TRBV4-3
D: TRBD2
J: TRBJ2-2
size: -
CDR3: CASSQVGAGAGELFF
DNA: TGCGCCAGCAGCCAAGTTGGTGCGGGAGCCGGGGAGCTGTTTTTT

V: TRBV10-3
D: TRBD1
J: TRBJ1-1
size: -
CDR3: CAIRGQPMNTEAFF
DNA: TGTGCCATCAGGGGACAGCCGATGAACACTGAAGCTTTCTTT

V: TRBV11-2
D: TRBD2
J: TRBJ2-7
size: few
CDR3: CASSSRREASYEQYF
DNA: TGTGCCAGCAGCTCTAGGCGGGAGGCGTCCTACGAGCAGTACTTC

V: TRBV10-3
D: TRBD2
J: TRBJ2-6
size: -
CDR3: CAISGASSGRPGANVLTF
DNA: TGTGCCATCAGCGGGGCGTCTAGCGGGAGACCTGGGGCCAACGTCCTGACTTTC

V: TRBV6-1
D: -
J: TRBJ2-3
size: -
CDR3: CASSPQVGVVDTQYF
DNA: TGTGCCAGCAGCCCCCAGGTGGGGGTAGTAGATACGCAGTATTTT

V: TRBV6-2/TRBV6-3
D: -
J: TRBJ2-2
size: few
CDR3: CASSLGGGELFF
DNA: TGTGCCAGCAGTTTGGGAGGCGGGGAGCTGTTTTTT

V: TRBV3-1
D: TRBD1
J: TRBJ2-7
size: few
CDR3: CASSPSDRGYEQYF
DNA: TGTGCCAGCAGCCCCTCGGACAGGGGCTACGAGCAGTACTTC

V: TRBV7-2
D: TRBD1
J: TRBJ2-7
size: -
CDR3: CASSPIGTGPSYEQYF
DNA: TGTGCCAGCAGCCCGATTGGGACAGGGCCCTCCTACGAGCAGTACTTC

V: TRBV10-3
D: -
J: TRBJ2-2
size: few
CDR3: CAISESRETGELFF
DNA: TGTGCCATCAGTGAGTCCAGGGAAACCGGGGAGCTGTTTTTT

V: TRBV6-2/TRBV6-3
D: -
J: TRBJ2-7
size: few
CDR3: CASSRTALYEQYF
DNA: TGTGCCAGCAGTCGGACAGCACTCTACGAGCAGTACTTC

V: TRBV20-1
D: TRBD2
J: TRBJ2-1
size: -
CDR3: CSARVSGRGNEQFF
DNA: TGCAGTGCTAGAGTTTCCGGGAGGGGGAATGAGCAGTTCTTC

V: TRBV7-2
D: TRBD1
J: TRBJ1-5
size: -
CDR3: CASSLRTGIQPQHF
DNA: TGTGCCAGCAGCCTTCGGACAGGGATTCAGCCCCAGCATTTT

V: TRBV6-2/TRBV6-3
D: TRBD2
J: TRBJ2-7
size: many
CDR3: CASSPRPSGGSYEQYF
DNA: TGTGCCAGCAGTCCCCGTCCTAGCGGAGGCTCCTACGAGCAGTACTTC

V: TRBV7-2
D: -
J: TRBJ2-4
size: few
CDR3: CASSLVRSGVAKNIQYF
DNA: TGTGCCAGCAGCTTAGTTCGGAGTGGGGTAGCCAAAAACATTCAGTACTTC

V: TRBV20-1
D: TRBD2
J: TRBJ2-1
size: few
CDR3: CSVGLASYNEQFF
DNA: TGCAGTGTGGGACTAGCGTCTTACAATGAGCAGTTCTTC

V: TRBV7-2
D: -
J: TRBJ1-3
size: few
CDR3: CASSSWRGEAGNTIYF
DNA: TGTGCCAGCAGCTCCTGGAGGGGAGAGGCTGGAAACACCATATATTTT

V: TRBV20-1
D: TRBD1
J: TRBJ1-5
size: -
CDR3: CSARDPGGHQPQHF
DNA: TGCAGTGCTAGAGACCCAGGGGGCCATCAGCCCCAGCATTTT

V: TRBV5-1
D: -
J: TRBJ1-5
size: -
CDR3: CASSLGVGISNQPQHF
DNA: TGCGCCAGCAGCCTGGGTGTGGGGATCAGCAATCAGCCCCAGCATTTT

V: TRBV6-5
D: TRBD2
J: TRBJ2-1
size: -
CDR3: CASSYSLAGGYNEQFF
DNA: TGTGCCAGCAGTTACTCCCTAGCGGGGGGGTACAATGAGCAGTTCTTC

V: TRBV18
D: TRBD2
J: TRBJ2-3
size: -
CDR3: CASRLSLAANPTDTQYF
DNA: TGTGCCAGCCGATTGTCTCTAGCGGCCAACCCCACAGATACGCAGTATTTT

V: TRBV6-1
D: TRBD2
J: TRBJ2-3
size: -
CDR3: CASRTLAGETDTQYF
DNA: TGTGCCAGCAGGACACTAGCGGGGGAAACAGATACGCAGTATTTT

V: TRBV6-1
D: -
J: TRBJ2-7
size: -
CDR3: CASTIGGSSYEQYF
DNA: TGTGCCAGCACTATTGGCGGAAGCTCCTACGAGCAGTACTTC

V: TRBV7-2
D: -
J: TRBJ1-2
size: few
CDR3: CASSTRWGADYGYTF
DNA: TGTGCCAGCAGCACTCGATGGGGGGCAGACTATGGCTACACCTTC

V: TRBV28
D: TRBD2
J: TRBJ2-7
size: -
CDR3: CASSLLGVVAGGYEQYF
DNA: TGTGCCAGCAGTTTATTAGGGGTGGTAGCGGGAGGCTACGAGCAGTACTTC

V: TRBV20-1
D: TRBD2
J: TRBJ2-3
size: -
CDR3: CSARLAAQPTDTQYF
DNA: TGCAGTGCAAGACTAGCGGCCCAACCCACAGATACGCAGTATTTT

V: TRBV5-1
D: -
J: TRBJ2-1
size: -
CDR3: CASSLGRAPDEQFF
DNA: TGCGCCAGCAGCTTGGGGCGGGCTCCGGATGAGCAGTTCTTC

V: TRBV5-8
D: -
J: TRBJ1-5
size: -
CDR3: CASSRRGDQPQHF
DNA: TGTGCCAGCAGCCGCCGGGGAGATCAGCCCCAGCATTTT

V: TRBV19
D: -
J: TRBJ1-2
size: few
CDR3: CASSGRVGATGYTF
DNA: TGTGCCAGTAGTGGTAGGGTTGGGGCCACCGGCTACACCTTC

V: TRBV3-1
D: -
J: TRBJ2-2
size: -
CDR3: CASSPAFRVGELFF
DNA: TGTGCCAGCAGCCCAGCTTTCAGAGTCGGGGAGCTGTTTTTT

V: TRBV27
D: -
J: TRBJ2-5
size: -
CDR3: CASMTPGSMGTQYF
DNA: TGTGCCAGCATGACCCCCGGGAGCATGGGGACCCAGTACTTC

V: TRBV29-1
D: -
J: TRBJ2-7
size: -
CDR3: CSGIALRQGRGEQYF
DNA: TGCAGCGGCATAGCCTTACGGCAGGGACGGGGCGAGCAGTACTTC

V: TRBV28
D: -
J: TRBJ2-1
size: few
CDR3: CASIGGALGRNEQFF
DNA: TGTGCCAGCATCGGAGGGGCCCTGGGGCGAAATGAGCAGTTCTTC

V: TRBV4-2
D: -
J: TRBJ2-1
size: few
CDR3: CASSQDRKNEQFF
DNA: TGTGCCAGCAGCCAAGATCGTAAGAATGAGCAGTTCTTC

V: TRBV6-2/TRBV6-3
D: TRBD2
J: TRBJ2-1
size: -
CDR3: CASSSSTSGRRHEQFF
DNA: TGTGCCAGCAGTTCCTCAACTAGCGGGAGAAGGCATGAGCAGTTCTTC

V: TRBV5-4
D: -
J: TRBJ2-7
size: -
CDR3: CASSLTTSFYEQYF
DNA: TGTGCCAGCAGCCTGACAACTTCCTTCTACGAGCAGTACTTC

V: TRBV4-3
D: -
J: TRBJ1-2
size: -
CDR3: CASSQVDSDYGYTF
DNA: TGCGCCAGCAGCCAAGTCGACAGCGACTATGGCTACACCTTC

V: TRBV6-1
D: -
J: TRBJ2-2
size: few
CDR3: CASTETNTGELFF
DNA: TGTGCCAGCACGGAAACGAACACCGGGGAGCTGTTTTTT

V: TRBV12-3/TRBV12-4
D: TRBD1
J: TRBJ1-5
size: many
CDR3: CASSFRQGSNQPQHF
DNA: TGTGCCAGCAGTTTCCGACAGGGGAGCAATCAGCCCCAGCATTTT

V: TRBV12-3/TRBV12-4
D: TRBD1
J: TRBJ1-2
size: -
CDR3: CASRSNQGGRQGYTF
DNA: TGTGCCAGCAGATCAAACCAGGGGGGTCGGCAAGGCTACACCTTC

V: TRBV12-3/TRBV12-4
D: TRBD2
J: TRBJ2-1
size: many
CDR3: CASSSSSGSYNEQFF
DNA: TGTGCCAGCAGTTCATCTAGCGGATCCTACAATGAGCAGTTCTTC

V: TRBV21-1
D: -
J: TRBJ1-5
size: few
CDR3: CASSKVLSNQPQHF
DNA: TGTGCCAGCAGCAAAGTTCTAAGCAATCAGCCCCAGCATTTT

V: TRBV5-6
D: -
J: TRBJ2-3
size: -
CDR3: CASSLPGTSSTDTQYF
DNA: TGTGCCAGCAGCTTACCCGGGACATCTAGCACAGATACGCAGTATTTT

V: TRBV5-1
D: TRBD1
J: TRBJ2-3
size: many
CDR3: CASSQGTGQGDTQYF
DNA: TGCGCCAGCAGCCAGGGGACAGGGCAGGGAGATACGCAGTATTTT

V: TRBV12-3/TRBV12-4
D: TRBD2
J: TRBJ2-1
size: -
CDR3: CASSKGLAGVREQFF
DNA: TGTGCCAGCAGTAAGGGACTAGCGGGAGTAAGGGAGCAGTTCTTC

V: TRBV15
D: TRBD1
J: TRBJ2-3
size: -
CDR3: CATSRGGDRGADTQYF
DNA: TGTGCCACCAGCAGAGGTGGGGACAGGGGGGCAGATACGCAGTATTTT